Each of the 3 T cell receptor beta chains below was sequenced from the same sample in a study of early T cells in non-severe SARS-CoV-2 infection. TCRdb analysed the 5' RACE reads with MiXCR anew, one entry per CDR3 protein. The sample has around 33,000 distinct CDR3 sequences, 5.5% to 8% seen once. The sequenced sample consisted of whole blood. These receptors were collected from an adult who was a healthcare worker with PCR-confirmed SARS-CoV-2 infection or an uninfected control (not recorded which).

This clonotype was seen only a few times. The chain links TRBV29-1 to TRBJ2-1; D is possibly TRBD2 (5 bases). There are 13 residues in the CDR3. Germline CDR1 reads SQVTM; CDR2 reads ANQGSEA. Trimming shortened V by 0 bases and J by 6 bases, and 9 bases separated the two germline ends. The CDR3 reads CSVEDPGFNEQFF. The CDR3 DNA follows: TGCAGCGTTGAAGACCCGGGATTCAATGAGCAGTTCTTC.

There are many counts of this clonotype. The chain joins TRBV6-2 or TRBV6-3 to TRBJ1-5; the D is unclear. The CDR3 extends over 16 amino acids. V gave up 5 bases and J gave up 5 bases, with 19 bases separating them. CDR1 and CDR2 (germline): MNHEY, SVGEGT. CDR3 region: CASSPSGGVRDQPQHF. The CDR3 nucleotides are TGTGCCAGCAGTCCTTCGGGCGGGGTGAGAGATCAGCCCCAGCATTTT.

The CDR3 loop reads CASTSLGESYNEQFF. In DNA, the CDR3 is TGTGCCAGCACCTCTCTCGGAGAATCCTACAATGAGCAGTTCTTC. The chain uses TRBV7-6 and TRBJ2-1; no reliable D call. V shed 7 bases and J shed 1 base, with 14 bases lying between them. The V gene's germline CDR1 is SGHVS and CDR2 FNYEAQ. The CDR3 is 15 amino acids.